The 2 T cell receptor beta chains given below trace back to one sample, sequenced in a study of regulatory and conventional T cells in RAG deficiency (dated by TCRdb to the late 2010s). Before genomic DNA extraction, conventional CD4+ T cells were purified from blood as CD25-low CD127-high cells. The method was the immunoSEQ multiplex PCR assay. This immuneACCESS table, as held by TCRdb, lists in-frame sequences with V and J called but not all clones. Of the missing ones, under half trace to an unresolved V gene in checked studies; the others have no known cause. In this sample the table shows around 30,000 clones, 90% to 95% of which occur a single time. The top ten hold under 0.2% of the sample. Separately, the same data were catalogued under a study of regulatory T cells. As the second study states: The multiplex PCR relied on 52 forward TRBV primers and 13 reverse TRBJ primers, and amplification bias was corrected through assay-based and computational methods.

Input material: CD25- CD4+ T cells sorted from blood. These receptors originate from a human donor in good health.

The V call is TRBV5-4, the J call TRBJ2-2, with a possible D match to TRBD1 (6 bases). This CDR3 has 13 residues. With 4 bases removed from V and 6 bases from J, the gap between germline ends came to 10 bases. The germline V gene has CDR1 SGHNT and CDR2 YYREEE (reference sequence). CDR3 region: CASSKNRAGELFF. CDR3 nucleotide sequence: TGTGCCAGCAGCAAGAACAGGGCCGGGGAGCTGTTTTTT.

The chain is built from TRBV5-1 and TRBJ1-5, with D uncertain. CDR3 length: 15 amino acids. Germline V gives CDR1 SGHRS, CDR2 YFSETQ. V lost 0 bases to trimming and J lost 0 bases, with 7 bases between them. The DNA of the CDR3 is TGCGCCAGCAGCTTGGGCCAGTATAGCAATCAGCCCCAGCATTTT. This encodes CASSLGQYSNQPQHF.